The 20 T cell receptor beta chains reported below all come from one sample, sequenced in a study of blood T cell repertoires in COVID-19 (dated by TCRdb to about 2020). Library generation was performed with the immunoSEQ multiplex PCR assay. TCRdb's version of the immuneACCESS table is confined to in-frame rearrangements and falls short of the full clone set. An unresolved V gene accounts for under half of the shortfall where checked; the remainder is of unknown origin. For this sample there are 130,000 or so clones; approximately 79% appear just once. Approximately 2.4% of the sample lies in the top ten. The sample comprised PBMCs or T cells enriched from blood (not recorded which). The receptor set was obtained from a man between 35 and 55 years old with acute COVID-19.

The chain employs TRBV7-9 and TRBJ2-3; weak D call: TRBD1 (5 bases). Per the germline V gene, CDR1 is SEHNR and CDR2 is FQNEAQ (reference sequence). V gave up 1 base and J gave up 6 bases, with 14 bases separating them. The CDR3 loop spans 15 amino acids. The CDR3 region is CASSLGIGETDTQYF. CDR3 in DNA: TGTGCCAGCAGCTTAGGTATAGGGGAAACTGATACGCAGTATTTT.

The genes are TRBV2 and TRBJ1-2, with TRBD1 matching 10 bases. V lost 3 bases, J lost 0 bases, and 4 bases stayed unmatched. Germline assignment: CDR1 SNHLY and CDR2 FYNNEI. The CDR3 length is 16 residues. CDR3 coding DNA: TGTGCCAGCAGTGAGGGGACAGGGGCCTCTAACTATGGCTACACCTTC. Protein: CASSEGTGASNYGYTF.

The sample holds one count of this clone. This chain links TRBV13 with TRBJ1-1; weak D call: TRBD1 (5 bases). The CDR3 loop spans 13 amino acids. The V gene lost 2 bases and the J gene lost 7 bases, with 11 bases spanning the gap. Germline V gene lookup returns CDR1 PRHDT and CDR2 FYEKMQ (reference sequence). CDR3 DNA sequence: TGTGCCAGCAGCTTAAGGGGTCTTAGTGAAGCTTTCTTT. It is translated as CASSLRGLSEAFF.

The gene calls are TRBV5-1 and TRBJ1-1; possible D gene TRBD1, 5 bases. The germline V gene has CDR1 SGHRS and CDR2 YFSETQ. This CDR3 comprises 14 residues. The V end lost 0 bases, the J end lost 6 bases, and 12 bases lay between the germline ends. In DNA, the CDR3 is TGCGCCAGCAGCTTGGTTATGGGGGACTCTGAAGCTTTCTTT. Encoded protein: CASSLVMGDSEAFF.

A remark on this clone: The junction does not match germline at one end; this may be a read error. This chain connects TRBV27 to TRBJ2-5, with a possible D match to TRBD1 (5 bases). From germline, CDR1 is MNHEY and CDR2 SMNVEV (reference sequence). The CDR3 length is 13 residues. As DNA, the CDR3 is TGTGCCAGCAGTTTATACAGGCAAGGGACCCAGTACTTC. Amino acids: CASSLYRQGTQYF.

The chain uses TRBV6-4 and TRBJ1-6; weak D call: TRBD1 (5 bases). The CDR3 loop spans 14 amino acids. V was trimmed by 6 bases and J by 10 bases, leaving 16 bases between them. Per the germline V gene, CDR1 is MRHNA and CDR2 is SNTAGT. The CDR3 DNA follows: TGTGCCAGCAGCCTGGTGGAGGGGTGGTCACCCCTCCACTTT. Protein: CASSLVEGWSPLHF.

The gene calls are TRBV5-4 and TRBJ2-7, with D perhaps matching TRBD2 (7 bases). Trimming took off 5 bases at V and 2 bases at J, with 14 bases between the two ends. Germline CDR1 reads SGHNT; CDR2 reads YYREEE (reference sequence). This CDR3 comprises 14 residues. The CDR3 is CASSYSGGAYEQYF. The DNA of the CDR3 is TGTGCCAGCAGTTACTCGGGGGGCGCCTACGAGCAGTACTTC.

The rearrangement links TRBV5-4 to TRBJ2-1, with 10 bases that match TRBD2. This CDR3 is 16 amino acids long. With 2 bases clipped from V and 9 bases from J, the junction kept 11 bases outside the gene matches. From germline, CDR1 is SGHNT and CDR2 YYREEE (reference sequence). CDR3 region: CASSFGGTSAWGEQFF. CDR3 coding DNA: TGTGCCAGCAGCTTTGGGGGGACTAGCGCATGGGGTGAGCAGTTCTTC.

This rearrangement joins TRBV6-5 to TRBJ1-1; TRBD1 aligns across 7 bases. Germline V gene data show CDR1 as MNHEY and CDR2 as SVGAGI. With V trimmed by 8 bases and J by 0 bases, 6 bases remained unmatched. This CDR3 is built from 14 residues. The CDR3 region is CASPTGQMNTEAFF. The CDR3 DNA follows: TGTGCCAGCCCGACAGGGCAGATGAACACTGAAGCTTTCTTT.

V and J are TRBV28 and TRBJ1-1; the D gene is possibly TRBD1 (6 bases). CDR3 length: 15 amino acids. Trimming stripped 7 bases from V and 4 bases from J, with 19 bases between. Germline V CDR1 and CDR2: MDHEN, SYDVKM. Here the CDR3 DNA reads TGTGCCAGCACCCTTCATGGGGGCCGGAGCACTGAAGCTTTCTTT. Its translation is CASTLHGGRSTEAFF.

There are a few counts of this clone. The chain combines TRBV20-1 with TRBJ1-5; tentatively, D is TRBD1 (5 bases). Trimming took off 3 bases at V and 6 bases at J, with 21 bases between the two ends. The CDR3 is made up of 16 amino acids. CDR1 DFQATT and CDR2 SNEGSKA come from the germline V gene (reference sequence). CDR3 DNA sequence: TGCAGTGCTAGTAACCAGGGAAGAGGAAAACGTCAGCCCCAGCATTTT. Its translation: CSASNQGRGKRQPQHF.

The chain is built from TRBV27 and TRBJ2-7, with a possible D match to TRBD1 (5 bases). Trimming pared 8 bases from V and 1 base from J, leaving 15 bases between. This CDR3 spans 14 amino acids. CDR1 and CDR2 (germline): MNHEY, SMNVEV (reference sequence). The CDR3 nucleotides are TGTGCCAGCCGTCTCAGCCAGGGTTCCTACGAGCAGTACTTC. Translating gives CASRLSQGSYEQYF.

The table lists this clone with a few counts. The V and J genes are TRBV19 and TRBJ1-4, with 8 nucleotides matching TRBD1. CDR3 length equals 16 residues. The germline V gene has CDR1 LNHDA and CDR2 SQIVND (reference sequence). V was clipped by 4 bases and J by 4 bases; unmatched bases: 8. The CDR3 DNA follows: TGTGCCAGTAGTACCTTGCAGGGGGCCGGTAATGAAAAACTGTTTTTT. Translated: CASSTLQGAGNEKLFF.

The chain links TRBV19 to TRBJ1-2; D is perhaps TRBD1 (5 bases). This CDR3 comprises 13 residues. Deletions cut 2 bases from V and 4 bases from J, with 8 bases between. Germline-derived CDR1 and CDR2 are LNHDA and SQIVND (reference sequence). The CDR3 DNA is TGTGCCAGTAGTATACCAGGGCTCTATGGCTACACCTTC. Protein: CASSIPGLYGYTF.

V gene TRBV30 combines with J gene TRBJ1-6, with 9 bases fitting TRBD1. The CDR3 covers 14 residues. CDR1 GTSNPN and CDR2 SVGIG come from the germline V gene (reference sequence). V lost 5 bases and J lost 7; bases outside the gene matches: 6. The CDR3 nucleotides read TGTGCCTGGCAGACAGGGGGTTGGAATTCACCCCTCCACTTT. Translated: CAWQTGGWNSPLHF.

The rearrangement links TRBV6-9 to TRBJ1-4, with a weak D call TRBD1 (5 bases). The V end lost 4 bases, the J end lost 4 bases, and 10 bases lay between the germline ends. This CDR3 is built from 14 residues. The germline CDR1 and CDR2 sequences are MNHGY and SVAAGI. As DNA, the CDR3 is TGTGCCAGCAGTTCCCGGGGGGGTAATGAAAAACTGTTTTTT. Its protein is CASSSRGGNEKLFF.

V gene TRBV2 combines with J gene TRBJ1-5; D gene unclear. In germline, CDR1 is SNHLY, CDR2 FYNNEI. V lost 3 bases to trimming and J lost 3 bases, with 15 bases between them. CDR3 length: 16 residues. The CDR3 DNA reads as TGTGCCAGCAGTGAGATCGGAGCTGCTTTCAATCAGCCCCAGCATTTT. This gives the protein CASSEIGAAFNQPQHF.

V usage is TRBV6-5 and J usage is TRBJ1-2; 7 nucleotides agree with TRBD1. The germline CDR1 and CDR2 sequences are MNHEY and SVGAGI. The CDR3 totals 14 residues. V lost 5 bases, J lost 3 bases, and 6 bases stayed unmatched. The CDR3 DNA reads TGTGCCAGCAGTCAGGTCGGGACAGACTATGGCTACACCTTC. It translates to CASSQVGTDYGYTF.

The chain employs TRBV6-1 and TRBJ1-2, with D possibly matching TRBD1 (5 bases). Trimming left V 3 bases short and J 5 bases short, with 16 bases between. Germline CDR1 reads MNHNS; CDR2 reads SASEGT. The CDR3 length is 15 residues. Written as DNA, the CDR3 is TGTGCCAGCAGTGAGACAGTGGGGGGAGGTTATGGCTACACCTTC. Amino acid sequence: CASSETVGGGYGYTF.

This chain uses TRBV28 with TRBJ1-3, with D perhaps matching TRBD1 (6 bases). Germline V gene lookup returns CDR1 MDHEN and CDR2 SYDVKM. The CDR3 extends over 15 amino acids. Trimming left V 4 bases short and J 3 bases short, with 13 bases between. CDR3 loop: CASSSEQGGGNTIYF. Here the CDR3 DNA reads TGTGCCAGCAGTTCCGAACAGGGTGGTGGAAACACCATATATTTT.